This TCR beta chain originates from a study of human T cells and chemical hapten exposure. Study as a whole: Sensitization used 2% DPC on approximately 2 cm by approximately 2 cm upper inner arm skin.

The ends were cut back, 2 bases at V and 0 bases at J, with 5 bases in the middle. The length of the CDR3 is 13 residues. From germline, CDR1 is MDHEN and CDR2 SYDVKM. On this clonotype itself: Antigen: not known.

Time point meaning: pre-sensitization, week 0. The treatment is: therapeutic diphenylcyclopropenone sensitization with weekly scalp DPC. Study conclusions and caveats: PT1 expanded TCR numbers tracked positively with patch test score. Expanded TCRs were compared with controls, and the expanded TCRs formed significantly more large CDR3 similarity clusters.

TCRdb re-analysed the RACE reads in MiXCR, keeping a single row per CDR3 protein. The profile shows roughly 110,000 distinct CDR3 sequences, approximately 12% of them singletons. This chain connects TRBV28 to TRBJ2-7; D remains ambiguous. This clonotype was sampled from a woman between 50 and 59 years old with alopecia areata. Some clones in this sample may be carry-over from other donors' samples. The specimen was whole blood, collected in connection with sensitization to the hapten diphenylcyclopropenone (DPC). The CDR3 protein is CASSLAFSYEQYF. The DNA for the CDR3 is TGTGCCAGCAGTTTAGCGTTCTCCTACGAGCAGTACTTC.